The 13 T cell receptor beta chains reported below all come from one sample, sequenced in a study of T cell repertoires in cytomegalovirus infection. TCRdb called the reads again in MiXCR, with one record for every CDR3 protein. The sample lists about 360,000 distinct CDR3 sequences; around 18% were seen once. Sequenced sample: PBMCs. These receptor sequences come from a human donor in good health (CMV status not recorded). Some clones in this sample may be carry-over from other donors' samples.

The chain recombines TRBV5-5 with TRBJ2-7, with D tentatively TRBD1 (6 bases). Germline CDR1 and CDR2: SGHKS and YYEKEE (reference sequence). V dropped 4 bases and J dropped 2 bases, with 22 bases sitting between them. The CDR3 sequence is 17 residues long. Written as DNA, the CDR3 is TGTGCCAGCAGCCCCAGATCAAGACAGGACCCCACCTACGAGCAGTACTTC. Protein sequence: CASSPRSRQDPTYEQYF.

V gene TRBV20-1 combines with J gene TRBJ1-1; D perhaps matches TRBD1 (6 bases). The V end lost 5 bases, the J end lost 0 bases, and 10 bases lay between the germline ends. Per the germline V gene, CDR1 is DFQATT and CDR2 is SNEGSKA (reference sequence). CDR3 length equals 13 residues. The CDR3 DNA follows: TGCAGTGCTCGGACAGCCTTGAACACTGAAGCTTTCTTT. Translation: CSARTALNTEAFF.

This clonotype has just a few counts. This chain connects TRBV7-2 to TRBJ2-5, with D perhaps assigned TRBD1 or TRBD2 (5 bases each). The CDR3 length is 15 residues. V lost 4 bases to trimming and J lost 5 bases, with 17 bases between them. The germline CDR1 and CDR2 sequences are SGHTA and FQGNSA. CDR3 sequence: CASSSDFPGRETQYF. DNA for the CDR3: TGTGCCAGCAGCTCGGACTTCCCGGGACGGGAGACCCAGTACTTC.

The chain is built from TRBV29-1 and TRBJ2-3; D is unclear. V was cut by 4 bases and J by 5 bases, with 10 bases left in between. CDR3 size: 12 residues. The germline V gene encodes CDR1 SQVTM and CDR2 ANQGSEA. Written as DNA, the CDR3 is TGCAGCGTTGGGTCGGGCCAAGATACGCAGTATTTT. This translates into CSVGSGQDTQYF.

This clonotype has a count of ten or more. The chain uses TRBV12-3 or TRBV12-4 and TRBJ1-1; 9 nucleotides line up with TRBD1. The CDR3 spans 13 residues. The J segment lost 5 bases and the V segment lost 6 bases, leaving 4 bases of the junction unmatched. CDR3 sequence reads: CASRGQGGTEAFF. CDR3 coding DNA: TGTGCCAGCAGGGGACAGGGAGGGACTGAAGCTTTCTTT.

This clonotype was seen at least ten times. This chain joins TRBV7-2 and TRBJ2-3, with TRBD2 matching over 9 bases. With V trimmed by 3 bases and J by 0 bases, 4 bases remained unmatched. Germline V gives CDR1 SGHTA, CDR2 FQGNSA. The CDR3 has 16 amino acids. CDR3 region: CASSFSSGRSTDTQYF. CDR3 bases: TGTGCCAGCAGCTTTTCAAGCGGGAGGAGCACAGATACGCAGTATTTT. The full variable domain, with the rest looked up from reference TRBV7-2 and TRBJ2-3, is GAGVSQSPSNKVTEKGKDVELRCDPISGHTALYWYRQSLGQGLEFLIYFQGNSAPDKSGLPSDRFSAERTGGSVSTLTIQRTQQEDSAVYLCASSFSSGRSTDTQYFGPGTRLTVL.

This clonotype has a handful of counts. V gene TRBV2 combines with J gene TRBJ2-3; the D gene is possibly TRBD2 (5 bases). This CDR3 has 15 amino acids. From germline, CDR1 is SNHLY and CDR2 FYNNEI. Trimming left V 2 bases short and J 3 bases short, with 12 bases between. Here the CDR3 reads CASSEFRLATDTQYF. DNA for the CDR3: TGTGCCAGCAGTGAATTTCGGCTAGCTACAGATACGCAGTATTTT.

As concerns this clonotype: Being one base from a much bigger clone, this may be a read error. The chain has TRBV7-9 and TRBJ1-5; D gene unclear. V shed 4 bases and J shed 4 bases, with 5 bases lying between them. This CDR3 has 12 amino acids. Germline CDR1 and CDR2: SEHNR and FQNEAQ (reference sequence). The CDR3 here is CASSWENQPQHF. Written as DNA, the CDR3 is TGTGCCAGCAGCTGGGAGAATCAGCCCCAGCATTTT.

The V call is TRBV12-3 or TRBV12-4, the J call TRBJ1-1; 10 positions match TRBD1. The trim removed 4 bases at V and 7 bases at J, leaving 9 bases unmatched. The CDR3 totals 15 residues. CDR3 in amino acids: CASSSQDRGSHEAFF. CDR3 DNA: TGTGCCAGCAGTTCCCAGGACAGGGGGTCCCATGAAGCTTTCTTT.

The CDR3 here is CASSSHGTLSYNEQFF. CDR3 DNA: TGTGCCAGCAGCTCACACGGGACGCTCTCCTACAATGAGCAGTTCTTC. The gene calls are TRBV9 and TRBJ2-1, with D possibly being TRBD1 or TRBD2 (5 bases each). This CDR3 region has 16 residues. The germline gives CDR1 SGDLS, CDR2 YYNGEE. Trimming cost V 4 bases and J 0 bases, with 14 bases left between them.

The chain carries TRBV7-8 and TRBJ2-7, with D maybe TRBD2 (6 bases). CDR1 is SGHVS and CDR2 is FQNEAQ in the germline V gene. This CDR3 region has 14 residues. The V end lost 7 bases, the J end lost 1 base, and 14 bases lay between the germline ends. The CDR3 DNA sequence: TGTGCCAGCAACCTCCGGGGGTGGTCCTACGAGCAGTACTTC. This sequence encodes CASNLRGWSYEQYF.

This clonotype was seen repeatedly, ten times or more. The CDR3, as DNA: TGTGCCAACCTGAGCCCAGGCTCTGGGGCCAACGTCCTGACTTTC. Amino acids: CANLSPGSGANVLTF. The chain combines TRBV2 with TRBJ2-6; D not certain. The CDR3 has 15 residues. V shed 10 bases and J shed 0 bases, with 13 bases lying between them. Per the germline V gene, CDR1 is SNHLY and CDR2 is FYNNEI.

This clonotype was counted at least ten times. The CDR3 nucleotides are TGTGCCAGCAGCTCCTACCGGGACATCGCCGCTGAAGCTTTCTTT. This gives the protein CASSSYRDIAAEAFF. This chain uses TRBV7-2 with TRBJ1-1, with D maybe TRBD1 (6 bases). Germline V gene data show CDR1 as SGHTA and CDR2 as FQGNSA. Trimming left V 4 bases short and J 6 bases short, with 18 bases between. The length of the CDR3 is 15 residues.